This T cell receptor beta chain comes out of a study of cytomegalovirus exposure and HLA in healthy donors. Study-wide context: One earlier analysis, a look at 200 million or so T cells, found almost 120 million unique TCR beta sequences. Study-wide findings and caveats: Across donors, most TCRs were seen rarely, yet some public ones were widespread.

Remarks on this clone: What it binds is not known.

Whereas donors were nominally healthy upon sampling, unrecorded immune exposures were probable. Both 60 Vbeta primers and 13 Jbeta primers went into the PCR. The data were produced by immunoSEQ multiplex PCR, yet TCRdb's version contains in-frame clones alone and is incomplete. The sample holds approximately 100,000 clones, under 90% seen once. Germline trimming cut 5 bases from V and 7 bases from J; bases unmatched to any gene: 4. Per the germline V gene, CDR1 is SGHTA and CDR2 is FQGTGA. The CDR3 runs to 15 residues. The chain uses TRBV7-3 and TRBJ2-2; 13 bases agree with TRBD2. The TCR comes from a woman aged 25 to 39 in good health and CMV-seronegative. The sequenced sample consisted of PBMCs. CDR3 loop: CASSPLAGGFGELFF. CDR3 sequence (DNA): TGTGCCAGCAGCCCACTAGCGGGAGGGTTCGGGGAGCTGTTTTTT.